The clone carrying this T cell receptor (beta chain) was seen more than once but under ten times. Its specificity is not known. Library construction for TCR beta used iRepertoire HTBI primers and Arm-PCR of CDR3 regions. TCRdb reprocessed the multiplex PCR reads via MiXCR and lists one record per CDR3 protein. The repertoire holds 350,000 to 550,000 distinct CDR3 sequences, about a sixth seen once, with about 25% in the top ten. The sample comes from a study of regulatory T cells in long-lasting Graves disease. The overall study: Prior antithyroid drug treatment in newly diagnosed Graves' patients lasted under 3 months. Study observations and caveats: Persistent patients had a count of shared public clonotypes (around 2,500) that exceeded that of new patients (approximately 1,000). Persistent disease showed a preference for TRBV28, TRBJ1-2 and TRBJ2-5.

Regarding time point: newly diagnosed GD, antithyroid drugs for less than 3 months. RNA isolated from PBMCs was used to make the TCR library. The patients were enrolled through endocrinology in Xi'an, China. The J segment lost 0 bases and the V segment lost 0 bases, leaving 2 bases of the junction unmatched. This CDR3 comprises 17 residues. Germline values: CDR1 SGHTA, CDR2 FQGTGA. The same sample was also studied in work on T cells in Graves' hyperthyroidism and ophthalmopathy.

Sequenced material: peripheral blood mononuclear cells (PBMCs), taken at new diagnosis, from a patient treated with antithyroid drugs. This sequence joins TRBV7-3 and TRBJ2-2; 9 bases align to TRBD2. The receptor's source is a woman between 18 and 29 years old with Graves disease. CDR3 coding DNA: TGTGCCAGCAGCTTAACGGGACTAGCTGCGAACACCGGGGAGCTGTTTTTT. Its protein is CASSLTGLAANTGELFF.